This T cell receptor (beta chain) was found in a study of shared clonotypes between healthy human individuals. Concerning this clone: What it recognizes is unknown.

Findings and limits, study-wide: Shared across a handful of donors were around 5% of the naive CD4 clonotypes. Only blood was sampled, and tissue TCR repertoires likely differ from blood ones. Some clonotypes were shared by all four sorted-subset donors, while others were not shared. The non-shared ones had lower generation probabilities than the shared ones.

Sequencing was performed with immunoSEQ multiplex PCR; in TCRdb, only in-frame clones are kept and a portion is missing. The table includes some 2,100,000 clones, approximately 94% detected once. CD45RO-negative CD8 cells positively selected for CCR7 made up the naive population, which excluded terminally differentiated effector memory CD45RA+ cells. The CDR3 spans 16 residues. Germline V gene sequence: CDR1 SGDLS, CDR2 YYNGEE. Trimming took 0 bases from V and 5 from J; bases not matched to a gene: 10. Specimen: naive CD8+ T cells from PBMCs. The chain joins TRBV9 to TRBJ2-7; 8 bases are shared with TRBD2. This receptor was obtained from a man in his late teens or twenties in good health. Some clones in this sample may be carry-over from other donors' samples. CDR3: CASSVGPGGRIHEQYF. In DNA form, the CDR3 reads TGTGCCAGCAGCGTAGGTCCAGGCGGGAGGATCCACGAGCAGTACTTC.